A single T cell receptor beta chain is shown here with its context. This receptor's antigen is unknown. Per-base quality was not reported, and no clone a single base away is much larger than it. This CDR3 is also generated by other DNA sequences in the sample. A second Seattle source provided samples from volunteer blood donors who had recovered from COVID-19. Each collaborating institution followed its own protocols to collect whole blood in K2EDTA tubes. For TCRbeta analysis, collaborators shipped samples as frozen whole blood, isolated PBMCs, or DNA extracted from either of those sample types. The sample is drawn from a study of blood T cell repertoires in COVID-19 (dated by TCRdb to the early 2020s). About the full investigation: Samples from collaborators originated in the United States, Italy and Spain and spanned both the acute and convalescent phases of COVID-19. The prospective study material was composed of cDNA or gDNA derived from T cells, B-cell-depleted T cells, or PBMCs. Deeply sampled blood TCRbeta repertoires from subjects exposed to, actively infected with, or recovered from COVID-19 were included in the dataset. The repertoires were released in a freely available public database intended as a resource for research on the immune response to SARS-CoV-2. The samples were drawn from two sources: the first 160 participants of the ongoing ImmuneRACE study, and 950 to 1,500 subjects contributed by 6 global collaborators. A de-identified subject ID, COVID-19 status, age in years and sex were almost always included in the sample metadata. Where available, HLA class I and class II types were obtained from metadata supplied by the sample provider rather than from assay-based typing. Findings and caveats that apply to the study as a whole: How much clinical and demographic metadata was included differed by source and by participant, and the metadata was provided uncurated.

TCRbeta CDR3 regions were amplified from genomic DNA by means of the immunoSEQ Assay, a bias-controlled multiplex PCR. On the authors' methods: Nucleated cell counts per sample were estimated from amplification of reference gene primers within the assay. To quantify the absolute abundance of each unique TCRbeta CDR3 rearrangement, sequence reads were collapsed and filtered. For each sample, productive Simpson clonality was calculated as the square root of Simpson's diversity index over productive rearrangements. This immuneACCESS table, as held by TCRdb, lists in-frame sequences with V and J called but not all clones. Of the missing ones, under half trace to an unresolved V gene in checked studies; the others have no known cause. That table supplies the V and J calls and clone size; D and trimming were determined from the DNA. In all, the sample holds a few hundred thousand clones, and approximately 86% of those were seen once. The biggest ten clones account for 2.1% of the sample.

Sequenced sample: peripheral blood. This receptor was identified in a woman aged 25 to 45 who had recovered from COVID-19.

The sequenced DNA is TGCGCCAGCAGTGAGTCCAGGGGGTTCGGCTACACCTTC. The resulting protein is CASSESRGFGYTF. The rearrangement joined TRBV10-2 to TRBJ1-2; TRBD1 aligns with 7 central bases. After removal of 0 bases from V and 8 bases from J, the junction retains 3 bases not matched to a gene. CDR1 and CDR2, per the germline V gene, are WSHSY and SAAADI. Including cysteine and phenylalanine, the CDR3 has 13 amino acids. CDR3 DNA is the only sequence kept; it has 39 bases, read in frame from the first base.